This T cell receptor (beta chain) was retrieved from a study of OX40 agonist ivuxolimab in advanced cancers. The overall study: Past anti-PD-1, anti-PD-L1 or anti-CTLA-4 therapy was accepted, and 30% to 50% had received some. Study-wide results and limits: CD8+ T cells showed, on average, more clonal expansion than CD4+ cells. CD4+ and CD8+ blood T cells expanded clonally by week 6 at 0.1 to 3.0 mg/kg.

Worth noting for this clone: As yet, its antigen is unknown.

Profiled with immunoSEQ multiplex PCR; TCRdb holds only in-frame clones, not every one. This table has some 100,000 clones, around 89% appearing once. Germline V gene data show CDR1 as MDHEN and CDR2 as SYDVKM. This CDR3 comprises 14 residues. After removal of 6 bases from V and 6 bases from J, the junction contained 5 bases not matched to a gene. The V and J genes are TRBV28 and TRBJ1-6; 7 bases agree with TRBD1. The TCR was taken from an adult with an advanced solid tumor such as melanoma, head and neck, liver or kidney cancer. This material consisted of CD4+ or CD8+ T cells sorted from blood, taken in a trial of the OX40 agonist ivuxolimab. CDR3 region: CASRLSGGNSPLHF. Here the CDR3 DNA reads TGTGCCAGCAGACTATCAGGGGGTAATTCACCCCTCCACTTT.